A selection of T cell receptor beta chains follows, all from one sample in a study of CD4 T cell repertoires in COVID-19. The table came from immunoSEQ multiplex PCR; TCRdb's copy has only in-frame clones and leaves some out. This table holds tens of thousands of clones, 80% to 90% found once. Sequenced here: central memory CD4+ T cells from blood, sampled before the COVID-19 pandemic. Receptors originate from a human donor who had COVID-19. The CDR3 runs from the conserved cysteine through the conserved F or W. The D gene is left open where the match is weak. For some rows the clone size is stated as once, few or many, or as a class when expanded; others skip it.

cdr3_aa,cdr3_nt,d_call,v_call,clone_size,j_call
CASSSPTGQGFYGYTF,TGTGCCAGCAGTTCTCCAACGGGACAGGGGTTCTATGGCTACACCTTC,TRBD1,TRBV28,NA,TRBJ1-2
CASSREGSGANVLTF,TGTGCCAGCTCCCGGGAGGGGTCTGGGGCCAACGTCCTGACTTTC,TRBD2,TRBV7-6,NA,TRBJ2-6
CASNTGGDSNQPQHF,TGTGCCAGTAATACAGGGGGTGATAGCAATCAGCCCCAGCATTTT,TRBD1,TRBV19,NA,TRBJ1-5
CSVPGTAGNTIYF,TGCAGCGTCCCTGGGACAGCTGGAAACACCATATATTTT,TRBD1,TRBV29-1,NA,TRBJ1-3
CASSRDISGNTIYF,TGTGCCAGCAGTCGCGACATCTCTGGAAACACCATATATTTT,NA,TRBV6-5,NA,TRBJ1-3
CASSEGLAAGYGGDTQYF,TGTGCCAGCAGCGAGGGACTAGCGGCGGGCTATGGAGGAGATACGCAGTATTTT,TRBD2,TRBV5-4,NA,TRBJ2-3
CASSQSGLLAKNIQYF,TGTGCCAGCAGCCAAAGTGGACTTCTAGCCAAAAACATTCAGTACTTC,NA,TRBV14,NA,TRBJ2-4
CASSLAAGNGYTF,TGTGCCAGCAGCTTGGCCGCAGGGAATGGCTACACCTTC,NA,TRBV5-7,NA,TRBJ1-2
CASSRGLAGGPVWETQYF,TGTGCCAGCAGCAGGGGACTAGCGGGGGGGCCCGTTTGGGAGACCCAGTACTTC,TRBD2,TRBV7-2,NA,TRBJ2-5
CASRPLAGGSYEQYF,TGCGCCAGCAGGCCACTAGCGGGGGGCTCCTACGAGCAGTACTTC,TRBD2,TRBV5-1,NA,TRBJ2-7
CASSMEGLVAEAFF,TGTGCCAGTAGTATGGAAGGACTAGTCGCTGAAGCTTTCTTT,NA,TRBV19,NA,TRBJ1-1
CASSLSGDSYEQYF,TGCGCCAGCAGCTTGTCGGGGGACTCCTACGAGCAGTACTTC,NA,TRBV5-1,NA,TRBJ2-7
CASSSPGRGNQETQYF,TGTGCCAGCAGCTCCCCGGGCAGGGGAAACCAAGAGACCCAGTACTTC,NA,TRBV5-5,once,TRBJ2-5
CASSRGQGLLNTGELFF,TGTGCCAGCAGCCGGGGACAGGGCCTCTTGAACACCGGGGAGCTGTTTTTT,TRBD1,TRBV5-4,NA,TRBJ2-2
CASSQQFGLAGDEQYF,TGTGCCAGCAGCCAACAGTTTGGGTTAGCGGGAGACGAGCAGTACTTC,TRBD2,TRBV4-2,NA,TRBJ2-7
CASSLGSGGSREQFF,TGTGCCAGCAGCTTAGGAAGTGGGGGGTCGCGGGAGCAGTTCTTC,NA,TRBV11-2,NA,TRBJ2-1
CASSPSGRTYEQYF,TGTGCCAGCTCACCATCTGGCAGGACCTACGAGCAGTACTTC,NA,TRBV18,NA,TRBJ2-7
CASRQGQDSGNTIYF,TGCGCCAGCAGACAAGGACAGGACTCTGGAAACACCATATATTTT,TRBD1,TRBV5-1,NA,TRBJ1-3
CASSVGRVNTEAFF,TGTGCCAGCAGTGTGGGCAGGGTGAACACTGAAGCTTTCTTT,NA,TRBV2,NA,TRBJ1-1
CASSPQRGGPNEQFF,TGTGCCAGCAGCCCCCAGCGGGGGGGCCCCAATGAGCAGTTCTTC,TRBD2,TRBV7-3,once,TRBJ2-1
CASSGVGQGNSPLHF,TGTGCCAGCAGCGGTGTGGGACAGGGTAATTCACCCCTCCACTTT,TRBD1,TRBV9,NA,TRBJ1-6
CASSFGERVGQFF,TGTGCCAGCAGCTTCGGGGAAAGGGTCGGGCAGTTCTTC,NA,TRBV7-2,NA,TRBJ2-1
CASSLDSRTYGYTF,TGTGCCAGCAGCTTGGACAGCAGAACCTATGGCTACACCTTC,NA,TRBV5-6,NA,TRBJ1-2
CSAGTGGTEAFF,TGCAGCGCCGGGACAGGGGGCACTGAAGCTTTCTTT,TRBD1,TRBV29-1,NA,TRBJ1-1